These 21 T cell receptor beta chains were all obtained from the same sample, sequenced in a study of T cell clonality in common variable immunodeficiency. The data were produced by immunoSEQ multiplex PCR, yet TCRdb's version contains in-frame clones alone and is incomplete. The data show tens of thousands of clones, with none appearing a single time. Sequencing used peripheral blood mononuclear cells. These receptors originate from a person aged 18-69 years in good health.

In its sample, this clone was seen a few times. The read terminates 3 residues before the CDR3 end, so the remaining end is supplied by the germline J gene. The rearrangement joins TRBV19 to TRBJ2-7; D is perhaps TRBD2 (7 bases). Deletions cut 8 bases from V and 5 bases from J, with 19 bases between. Germline CDR1 and CDR2: LNHDA and SQIVND (reference sequence). The length of the CDR3 is 14 residues. The CDR3 DNA, read in part, is TGTGCCAGTGGTGACGGGGGGCCGGCCGACGAG. Protein: CASGDGGPADE. From start to end, the CDR3 is CASGDGGPADEQYF.

This clone has at least ten counts. The read is 3 residues too short to cover the CDR3 end, so that end is filled in from the germline J gene. This sequence joins TRBV4-2 and TRBJ1-4; D possibly corresponds to TRBD1 (5 bases). The V end was cut by 0 bases, the J end by 8 bases, with 13 bases between. This CDR3 contains 15 residues. Germline V CDR1 and CDR2: LGHNA, YNFKEQ. The sequenced CDR3 bases are TGTGCCAGCAGCCAAGAGTTAGGGGAGGGAGAAAAA. This encodes CASSQELGEGEK. The whole CDR3 region reads CASSQELGEGEKLFF.

This clone was recorded many times. The read stops 3 residues short of the end of the CDR3; the missing end is completed from the germline J gene. The genes are TRBV15 and TRBJ1-2; no clear D gene. The germline CDR1 and CDR2 sequences are LNHNV and YYDKDF (reference sequence). There are 14 residues in the CDR3. The ends were cut back, 3 bases at V and 2 bases at J, with 10 bases in the middle. CDR3 sequence reads: CATSRGTGNYGYTF. The CDR3 DNA, read in part, is TGTGCCACCAGCAGGGGTACGGGGAACTATGGC.

This clone was recorded at least ten times. With the read ending 3 residues before the CDR3 end, the germline J gene is used to fill in that end. The chain combines TRBV7-6 with TRBJ2-2, with TRBD2 identical over 8 bases. The CDR3 is 18 amino acids. Germline lookup yields CDR1 SGHVS and CDR2 FNYEAQ. V dropped 0 bases and J dropped 2; count of bases not matched to a gene: 8. CDR3 sequence: CASSLAGGAGANTGELFF. CDR3 DNA (partial): TGTGCCAGCAGCTTAGCAGGAGGAGCGGGGGCTAACACCGGGGAG.

This clone was detected ten times or more. The CDR3 goes on 3 residues after the read ends, and that part is filled in from the germline J gene. The V gene is TRBV5-5, the J gene TRBJ1-2; the D is unclear. The CDR3 length is 13 residues. Germline assignment: CDR1 SGHKS and CDR2 YYEKEE (reference sequence). This CDR3 reads CASSLNGGLGYTF. The part of the CDR3 DNA that was read is TGTGCCAGCAGCTTGAACGGAGGACTCGGC.

In this sample, this clone turned up many times. With the read ending 3 residues before the CDR3 end, the germline J gene is used to fill in that end. V gene TRBV6-4 combines with J gene TRBJ2-3; D perhaps matches TRBD1 (5 bases). The CDR3 covers 14 residues. CDR1 is MRHNA and CDR2 is SNTAGT in the germline V gene. Trimming removed 5 bases from V and 4 bases from J, with 13 bases in between. Incomplete CDR3 DNA: TGTGCCAGCAGTATGACAGATGGAGCAGATACG. As protein: CASSMTDGADT. The CDR3 reads in full as CASSMTDGADTQYF.

Comments on this clone: The read comes to an end 3 residues before the CDR3 does, leaving the germline J gene to fill in the end. The rearrangement links TRBV7-2 to TRBJ2-7; D gene ambiguous. CDR1 and CDR2 (germline): SGHTA, FQGNSA. This CDR3 comprises 14 residues. Trimming shortened V by 5 bases and J by 0 bases, and 11 bases separated the two germline ends. CDR3 bases read: TGTGCCAGCAGCCCAACACACAGCTCCTACGAG. Protein product: CASSPTHSSYE. The full CDR3 protein reads CASSPTHSSYEQYF.

This clone is categorized as medium-sized. The read falls 3 residues short of the CDR3 end, and the missing part is taken from the germline J gene. The chain links TRBV7-3 to TRBJ2-4; 7 nucleotides match TRBD1. The trim removed 5 bases at V and 5 bases at J, leaving 6 bases unmatched. The CDR3 is made up of 14 amino acids. The germline gives CDR1 SGHTA, CDR2 FQGTGA. CDR3 residues: CASSPTGNQNIQYF. Partial CDR3 DNA: TGTGCCAGCAGCCCGACAGGGAATCAAAACATT.

At least ten counts were recorded for this clone. The read comes to an end 3 residues before the CDR3 does, leaving the germline J gene to fill in the end. This rearrangement joins TRBV19 to TRBJ2-7, with a possible D match to TRBD2 (5 bases). The CDR3 length is 15 residues. CDR1 and CDR2 from the germline V gene are LNHDA and SQIVND (reference sequence). The V gene lost 3 bases and the J gene lost 1 base, with 13 bases spanning the gap. CDR3 DNA, as far as it was read: TGTGCCAGTAGTATTTTCGGACTGTTTTCCTACGAG. Translation gives CASSIFGLFSYE. The CDR3 in full is CASSIFGLFSYEQYF.

This clone was seen repeatedly, ten times or more. The DNA ends 3 residues before the CDR3 does, and the rest of the CDR3 is filled in from the germline J gene. This rearrangement joins TRBV20-1 to TRBJ1-6; TRBD1 matches at 8 bases. This CDR3 spans 16 amino acids. Germline V lookup: CDR1 DFQATT, CDR2 SNEGSKA (reference sequence). With V trimmed by 1 base and J by 10 bases, 12 bases remained unmatched. The CDR3 sequence is CSARVIGQGAESPLHF. CDR3 DNA (partial): TGCAGTGCTAGAGTGATCGGCCAGGGGGCTGAATCACCC.

This clone was observed many times. The read is 3 residues too short to cover the CDR3 end, so that end is filled in from the germline J gene. The V gene is TRBV30, the J gene TRBJ1-3; D is possibly TRBD1 (5 bases). From germline, CDR1 is GTSNPN and CDR2 SVGIG (reference sequence). V gave up 2 bases and J gave up 2 bases, with 7 bases separating them. The CDR3 is 13 amino acids. Incomplete CDR3 DNA: TGTGCCTGGAGTCAGGGCACTGGAAACACC. Its protein product is CAWSQGTGNT. The entire CDR3 is CAWSQGTGNTIYF.

This clone was recorded at least ten times. The read falls 3 residues short of the CDR3 end, and the missing part is taken from the germline J gene. The genes are TRBV29-1 and TRBJ2-2; 9 nucleotides line up with TRBD1. Trimming at V came to 7 bases and at J to 6 bases, leaving 12 bases not matched to a gene. In germline, CDR1 is SQVTM, CDR2 ANQGSEA. The length of the CDR3 is 15 residues. CDR3 in amino acids: CSALTGGSFAGELFF. CDR3 bases read: TGCAGCGCGTTGACAGGGGGAAGTTTTGCCGGGGAG.

This clone came up many times. The CDR3 DNA, read in part, is TGCGCCAGCACCATACAGGGTTACGGGGAGACC. This sequence encodes CASTIQGYGET. The whole CDR3 region reads CASTIQGYGETQYF. The J gene is TRBJ2-5, the V gene TRBV5-1, with D possibly being TRBD1 (6 bases). From the germline J gene comes the end of the CDR3, since the read stops 3 residues before it. In germline, CDR1 is SGHRS, CDR2 YFSETQ. CDR3 length: 14 amino acids. Trimming shortened V by 6 bases and J by 5 bases, and 17 bases separated the two germline ends.

This clone came up many times. The read stops 3 residues short of the end of the CDR3; the missing end is completed from the germline J gene. The rearrangement links TRBV16 to TRBJ1-1; TRBD1 aligns across 8 bases. CDR3 length: 14 residues. Per germline, CDR1 KGHSY and CDR2 FQNENV. The ends lost 3 bases at V and 5 bases at J; junction bases unmatched: 5. CDR3 residues: CASSHRTGRTEAFF. The CDR3 DNA, read in part, is TGTGCCAGCAGCCACAGGACAGGGAGGACTGAA.

This clone was observed at least ten times. The CDR3 end falls 3 residues outside the read, so it is completed with the germline J gene. The chain joins TRBV6-2 or TRBV6-3 to TRBJ2-7; possible D gene TRBD1, 6 bases. This CDR3 region has 13 residues. Germline lookup yields CDR1 MNHEY and CDR2 SVGEGT. Deletions cut 5 bases from V and 4 bases from J, with 12 bases between. CDR3 loop: CASSQGWGYEQYF. Incomplete CDR3 DNA: TGTGCCAGCAGTCAGGGGTGGGGGTACGAG.

At least ten counts were recorded for this clone. Read data end 3 residues before the CDR3 end; the end is taken from the germline J gene. This chain links TRBV20-1 with TRBJ2-2; 12 nucleotides align to TRBD2. The junction had 10 bases not matched to a gene; V was cut back by 5 bases and J by 6 bases. This CDR3 spans 16 amino acids. Germline-derived CDR1 and CDR2 are DFQATT and SNEGSKA (reference sequence). The DNA read from the CDR3 is TGCAGTGCTGACAAACCCGGGACTAGCGGGTCCGGGGAG. The encoded protein is CSADKPGTSGSGE. The whole CDR3 reads CSADKPGTSGSGELFF.

This clone came up many times. The CDR3 end lies 3 residues beyond the end of the read and is filled in from the germline J gene. This sequence joins TRBV13 and TRBJ2-5, with 9 bases matching TRBD1. This CDR3 is built from 17 residues. Losses at the gene ends were 2 bases for V and 4 bases for J; bases not matched to a gene: 11. Germline V gene lookup returns CDR1 PRHDT and CDR2 FYEKMQ (reference sequence). The sequenced CDR3 bases are TGTGCCAGCAGCTTAAAGTCCGGGACAGGGTTTAGAGAGACC. As protein: CASSLKSGTGFRET. The whole CDR3 protein is CASSLKSGTGFRETQYF.

This clone was detected ten times or more. With the read ending 3 residues before the CDR3 end, the germline J gene is used to fill in that end. V is TRBV4-2 and J is TRBJ1-2, with 7 bases aligning to TRBD1. Germline CDR1 LGHNA, CDR2 YNFKEQ. Trimming at V came to 3 bases and at J to 0 bases, leaving 4 bases not matched to a gene. This CDR3 region has 15 residues. CDR3 bases read: TGTGCCAGCAGCCAGGGGGACAGAGCTAACTATGGC. This encodes CASSQGDRANYG. The CDR3 in full is CASSQGDRANYGYTF.

This clone came up many times. Coverage ceases 3 residues before the CDR3 finishes, and the germline J gene fills in the end. The rearrangement joins TRBV19 to TRBJ2-5; tentatively, D is TRBD2 (7 bases). This CDR3 contains 14 residues. V lost 2 bases and J 2 bases, leaving 9 bases between the germline ends. From germline, CDR1 is LNHDA and CDR2 SQIVND (reference sequence). CDR3 in amino acids: CASSIKGGQETQYF. Incomplete CDR3 DNA: TGTGCCAGTAGTATAAAGGGGGGGCAAGAGACC.

At least ten counts were recorded for this clone. The DNA ends 3 residues before the CDR3 does, and the rest of the CDR3 is filled in from the germline J gene. The chain couples TRBV6-4 to TRBJ1-1, with TRBD1 as a possible D gene (6 bases). With 4 bases removed from V and 1 base from J, the gap between germline ends came to 16 bases. The CDR3 covers 16 residues. CDR1 and CDR2 from the germline V gene are MRHNA and SNTAGT. The CDR3 loop reads CASSAGTPPRNTEAFF. The sequenced CDR3 bases are TGTGCCAGCAGTGCCGGGACACCGCCGAGGAACACTGAA.

This clone was counted ten times or more. The read comes to an end 3 residues before the CDR3 does, leaving the germline J gene to fill in the end. The chain uses TRBV5-1 and TRBJ1-2; D may be TRBD1 (6 bases). Germline V lookup: CDR1 SGHRS, CDR2 YFSETQ. The CDR3 runs 18 residues. V shed 4 bases and J shed 0 bases, with 22 bases lying between them. The CDR3 is CASSRPGTLSGANYGYTF. The CDR3 DNA, read in part, is TGCGCCAGCAGCCGGCCCGGGACACTGTCAGGGGCTAACTATGGC. The full variable domain, in which reference TRBV5-1 and TRBJ1-2 provide the parts outside the CDR3, is KAGVTQTPRYLIKTRGQQVTLSCSPISGHRSVSWYQQTPGQGLQFLFEYFSETQRNKGNFPGRFSGRQFSNSRSEMNVSTLELGDSALYLCASSRPGTLSGANYGYTFGSGTRLTVV.